The rows below give T cell receptor beta chains drawn from one sample of a study of Ad26.COV2.S vaccination and SARS-CoV-2 variants. Repertoires were generated with immunoSEQ multiplex PCR, while TCRdb's copy carries only in-frame clones and drops some. The sample contains fewer than 500,000 clones, about 92% of which appear only once. Sequencing was performed on peripheral blood, taken in a trial of Ad26.COV2.S vaccine versus placebo. The receptors here all came from a person between 18 and 60 years old who received the Ad26.COV2.S COVID-19 vaccine or a placebo. Each CDR3 is given with its conserved first and last residue. A D gene is named only where the DNA matches it firmly. Clone sizes are given selectively: once, few, many, or a class where the clone is expanded.

-,TRBV28,TRBJ1-2,TRBD1,CASSQTGTGIYYGYTF,TGTGCCAGCAGCCAAACCGGGACAGGGATTTACTATGGCTACACCTTC
-,TRBV15,TRBJ2-7,TRBD1,CATTDDRGQGEQYF,TGTGCCACCACCGACGACAGGGGGCAAGGCGAGCAGTACTTC
-,TRBV6-5,TRBJ1-1,TRBD1,CASSRGTGNTEAFF,TGTGCCAGCAGTAGGGGGACAGGGAACACTGAAGCTTTCTTT
-,TRBV6-5,TRBJ2-2,TRBD1,CASKDRATGELFF,TGTGCCAGCAAGGACAGGGCCACCGGGGAGCTGTTTTTT
-,TRBV5-1,TRBJ2-1,TRBD2,CASRLTGGHNEQFF,TGCGCCAGCCGTCTAACGGGAGGGCACAATGAGCAGTTCTTC
-,TRBV10-3,TRBJ2-7,TRBD1,CATQGPYEQYF,TGTGCCACACAGGGGCCCTACGAGCAGTACTTC
-,TRBV4-1,TRBJ1-1,TRBD1,CASSQDPTGGLNTEAFF,TGCGCCAGCAGCCAAGATCCTACAGGGGGCTTGAACACTGAAGCTTTCTTT
-,TRBV9,TRBJ2-1,TRBD1,CASSVEGQGVAYNEQFF,TGTGCCAGCAGCGTAGAGGGACAGGGGGTCGCCTACAATGAGCAGTTCTTC
-,TRBV7-9,TRBJ1-2,-,CASSPQPPGRYGYTF,TGTGCCAGCAGCCCACAGCCCCCTGGACGCTATGGCTACACCTTC
-,TRBV5-6,TRBJ2-5,TRBD1,CASSDQPGQGGETQYF,TGTGCCAGCAGCGATCAGCCGGGACAGGGAGGGGAGACCCAGTACTTC
-,TRBV6-5,TRBJ1-1,TRBD1,CAKSGGAGTEAFF,TGTGCCAAGTCAGGGGGCGCAGGGACTGAAGCTTTCTTT
-,TRBV5-4,TRBJ2-7,TRBD2,CASSFSGSPNEQYF,TGTGCCAGCAGCTTCAGCGGGAGTCCCAACGAGCAGTACTTC
-,TRBV6-1,TRBJ1-5,-,CASSDPGRGNQPQHF,TGTGCCAGCAGTGACCCGGGTCGGGGCAATCAGCCCCAGCATTTT
-,TRBV9,TRBJ1-2,TRBD1,CASSVTTGAYGYTF,TGTGCCAGCAGCGTGACGACAGGGGCCTATGGCTACACCTTC
-,TRBV28,TRBJ2-7,TRBD2,CASTMGGSSYEQYF,TGTGCCAGCACCATGGGGGGGAGCTCCTACGAGCAGTACTTC
once,TRBV7-2,TRBJ2-3,-,CASSDHAPDTQYF,TGTGCCAGCAGCGATCACGCACCGGATACGCAGTATTTT
-,TRBV18,TRBJ2-3,TRBD2,CASSPSFSGGTDTQYF,TGTGCCAGCTCACCTTCGTTTAGCGGGGGCACAGATACGCAGTATTTT
few,TRBV11-3,TRBJ2-1,TRBD2,CASSLGAGESYNEQFF,TGTGCCAGCAGCTTAGGAGCGGGAGAGTCCTACAATGAGCAGTTCTTC
-,TRBV18,TRBJ2-1,TRBD2,CASSPPLWGREGRGEQFF,TGTGCCAGCTCACCCCCTCTCTGGGGGCGGGAGGGCCGTGGCGAGCAGTTCTTC
-,TRBV27,TRBJ2-7,-,CASSLGGTTYEQYF,TGTGCCAGCAGTTTGGGAGGTACGACCTACGAGCAGTACTTC
-,TRBV28,TRBJ1-2,-,CASSFRGWFGGGDGYTF,TGTGCCAGCAGTTTCCGGGGATGGTTCGGAGGGGGGGATGGCTACACCTTC
-,TRBV6-2/TRBV6-3,TRBJ1-1,-,CASRPVLGNTEAFF,TGTGCCAGCAGACCTGTCCTGGGGAACACTGAAGCTTTCTTT
-,TRBV5-6,TRBJ2-7,-,CASSLRGLSYEQYF,TGTGCCAGCAGCTTACGCGGACTCTCCTACGAGCAGTACTTC
-,TRBV11-2,TRBJ2-1,TRBD1,CASSLGQGSHEQFF,TGTGCCAGCAGCTTAGGACAGGGTTCCCATGAGCAGTTCTTC
-,TRBV9,TRBJ1-2,-,CASTSLSNYGYTF,TGTGCCAGCACCTCGCTGAGTAACTATGGCTACACCTTC
-,TRBV25-1,TRBJ2-7,-,CASSARGLSVEQYF,TGTGCCAGCAGTGCCCGGGGCCTAAGCGTCGAGCAGTACTTC
once,TRBV9,TRBJ2-7,TRBD2,CASSLKGLAGGISYEQYF,TGTGCCAGCAGCCTTAAAGGGCTAGCGGGAGGTATCTCCTACGAGCAGTACTTC
few,TRBV7-8,TRBJ2-1,-,CASSPQVAGTYNEQFF,TGTGCCAGCAGCCCACAGGTCGCGGGAACCTACAATGAGCAGTTCTTC
-,TRBV28,TRBJ2-7,-,CASTRDAEQYF,TGTGCCAGCACTCGGGACGCCGAGCAGTACTTC
-,TRBV7-9,TRBJ2-5,-,CASSPQTRSPSTETQYF,TGTGCCAGCAGCCCCCAGACTAGAAGCCCCTCCACCGAGACCCAGTACTTC
once,TRBV3-1/TRBV3-2,TRBJ2-7,-,CASSASDGSNEQYF,TGTGCCAGCAGTGCCTCGGACGGGAGTAACGAGCAGTACTTC
-,TRBV27,TRBJ2-1,-,CASSGNSYNEQFF,TGTGCCAGCTCGGGTAACTCCTACAATGAGCAGTTCTTC
-,TRBV28,TRBJ2-1,TRBD2,CASSLGAGVAYNEQFF,TGTGCCAGCAGTTTGGGAGCGGGAGTGGCCTACAATGAGCAGTTCTTC
many,TRBV7-9,TRBJ1-6,-,CASSLSRGSYNSPLHF,TGTGCCAGCAGCTTAAGCAGGGGTTCCTATAATTCACCCCTCCACTTT
-,TRBV11-3,TRBJ2-2,TRBD2,CASSLDLSGSGGELFF,TGTGCCAGCAGCTTAGATCTGAGCGGGAGCGGCGGGGAGCTGTTTTTT
-,TRBV2,TRBJ1-5,-,CASSETTGPGNQPQHF,TGTGCCAGCAGCGAAACCACAGGGCCTGGCAATCAGCCCCAGCATTTT
once,TRBV4-1,TRBJ2-7,-,CASSQARPGNYEQYF,TGCGCCAGCAGCCAAGCTCGTCCCGGCAACTACGAGCAGTACTTC
-,TRBV2,TRBJ2-2,-,CASTPITGELFF,TGTGCCAGCACCCCGATCACCGGGGAGCTGTTTTTT
-,TRBV28,TRBJ2-1,-,CASSPVQGSGNEQFF,TGTGCCAGCAGTCCCGTACAGGGATCGGGGAATGAGCAGTTCTTC
once,TRBV9,TRBJ2-7,-,CASSVGREPLTYEQYF,TGTGCCAGCAGCGTAGGACGGGAACCCCTCACCTACGAGCAGTACTTC
-,TRBV10-3,TRBJ1-2,-,CASSGQPVYGYTF,TGTGCCAGTTCTGGGCAGCCGGTCTATGGCTACACCTTC
-,TRBV7-9,TRBJ2-2,-,CASSTHHSGGQGQTGELFF,TGTGCCAGCAGCACCCACCACAGCGGGGGACAGGGTCAGACCGGGGAGCTGTTTTTT
-,TRBV10-3,TRBJ2-7,-,CAISESIERSLIYEQYF,TGTGCCATCAGTGAGTCCATAGAGCGGAGCCTGATCTACGAGCAGTACTTC
-,TRBV29-1,TRBJ2-1,-,CSVEDTFPTGHYNEQFF,TGCAGCGTTGAAGATACGTTTCCGACAGGCCACTACAATGAGCAGTTCTTC
-,TRBV30,TRBJ1-1,-,CAWSVRGQSTEAFF,TGTGCCTGGAGTGTACGAGGACAGAGCACTGAAGCTTTCTTT
-,TRBV11-2,TRBJ2-7,TRBD2,CASSLGLAGYEQYF,TGTGCCAGCAGCTTAGGCCTAGCGGGCTACGAGCAGTACTTC
-,TRBV7-2,TRBJ2-2,TRBD2,CASSPGLAGGPGTGELFF,TGTGCCAGCAGTCCGGGACTAGCGGGAGGGCCCGGGACCGGGGAGCTGTTTTTT
-,TRBV2,TRBJ2-3,-,CASREYRDSTDTQYF,TGTGCCAGCAGGGAATACAGGGATAGCACAGATACGCAGTATTTT